This entry lists 20 T cell receptor delta chains sequenced from one sample in a study of gamma-delta chains in newborns, infants, children. TCRdb redid the clone calls on the reads with CATT. The sample contains roughly 5,800 delta-chain clones, around 18% of which appear only once. Sequences were obtained from blood. These TCRs come from a child who was a newborn, infant or young child, either healthy, febrile or measles-vaccinated (not recorded which).

The assigned J gene is TRDJ1, but the V gene is uncalled; TRDD3 was called by the table and not checked on the DNA. The CDR3 is 16 residues long. The CDR3 nucleotides read TGTGCTCTTGGGGAACTCCTACCGGGGGACGCCGATAAACTCATCTTT. Its protein is CALGELLPGDADKLIF.

As concerns this clone: The junction departs from the called germline gene at one end, perhaps through a read error. Different DNA sequences within this sample yield the same CDR3. V usage is TRDV1 and J usage is TRDJ1, with TRDD3 identical over 9 bases. Germline CDR1 reads TSWWSYY; CDR2 reads QGS. The CDR3 spans 19 residues. The DNA of the CDR3 is TGTGCTCTCGGGGCCATCGCCCCCCTCTGGGGGATGAACACCGATAAACTCATCTTT. Translation: CALGAIAPLWGMNTDKLIF.

The chain links TRDV1 to TRDJ1, with D possibly being TRDD2 (6 bases). The CDR3 runs to 23 residues. Germline CDR1 is TSWWSYY and CDR2 is QGS. V dropped 0 bases and J dropped 0 bases, with 32 bases sitting between them. Written as DNA, the CDR3 is TGTGCTCTTGGGGAACTTCTTCCTGCACGACCCCATAATGGGCCCGAGGACACCGATAAACTCATCTTT. It yields the protein CALGELLPARPHNGPEDTDKLIF.

By sample fraction, this clone is medium-sized. The chain has TRDV2 and TRDJ3; 7 positions agree with TRDD3. Germline V gene lookup returns CDR1 GEAIGNYY and CDR2 EKD. This CDR3 region has 18 residues. With 4 bases clipped from V and 0 bases from J, the junction kept 8 bases outside the gene matches. The CDR3 is CACEGIPTNSWDTRQMFF. CDR3 in DNA: TGTGCCTGTGAAGGGATACCTACAAACTCCTGGGACACCCGACAGATGTTTTTC.

This clone appeared a few times. At one of its ends the junction is not consistent with the germline gene, which may arise from a read error. The chain employs TRDV2 and TRDJ3, with 9 nucleotides matching TRDD3. The CDR3 is 18 residues long. The germline V gene has CDR1 GEAIGNYY and CDR2 EKD. The CDR3 loop reads CACDKILGDSWDTRRMFF. The CDR3 bases are TGTGCCTGTGACAAAATACTGGGGGACTCCTGGGACACCCGACGGATGTTTTTC.

This clone was seen a few times. Compared with germline, one end of the junction differs, possibly owing to a read error. The chain combines TRDV2 with TRDJ2; 11 bases are shared with TRDD3. CDR3 length: 17 residues. Germline values: CDR1 GEAIGNYY, CDR2 EKD. The CDR3 region has the DNA TGTGCCCGTGACGTACTGGGGGATAGTACTTTGACAGCACAACTCTTCTTT. It is translated as CARDVLGDSTLTAQLFF.

This clone is labeled as medium-sized. The same CDR3 is also encoded by other DNA sequences in this sample. The V and J genes are TRDV2 and TRDJ3, with TRDD3 matching 10 bases. The V segment lost 0 bases and the J segment 0 bases; nucleotides outside the gene matches: 1. The CDR3 runs to 18 residues. Germline values: CDR1 GEAIGNYY, CDR2 EKD. CDR3 protein: CACDTGGYDSWDTRQMFF. CDR3 bases: TGTGCCTGTGACACCGGGGGATACGACTCCTGGGACACCCGACAGATGTTTTTC.

The assigned J gene is TRDJ3, but the V gene is uncalled; the table's D call of TRDD3 was not tested on the DNA. The length of the CDR3 is 17 residues. The CDR3 sequence is CACDTASGTWDTRQMFF. Written as DNA, the CDR3 is TGTGCCTGTGACACCGCCAGTGGAACCTGGGACACCCGACAGATGTTTTTC.

This chain joins TRDV1 and TRDJ1; weak D call: TRDD3 (8 bases). The J gene was not available in TCRdb and was assigned here by matching the DNA to germline segments. V was pared by 5 bases and J by 8 bases, with 39 bases between. CDR1 TSWWSYY and CDR2 QGS come from the germline V gene. The length of the CDR3 is 21 residues. The CDR3 here is CALGPRPSLNTGGLRRSKLIF. CDR3 DNA: TGTGCTCTTGGGCCGCGGCCTTCCTTGAATACTGGGGGTCTCCGAAGGTCCAAACTCATCTTT.

The chain has TRDV1 and TRDJ1; D not resolved. TCRdb records no J gene; here it was assigned by comparing the DNA to germline. Germline values: CDR1 TSWWSYY, CDR2 QGS. V was cut by 2 bases and J by 0 bases, with 31 bases left in between. This CDR3 has 22 amino acids. As DNA, the CDR3 is TGTGCTCTTGGGGAAATGGGACCTCCCCACGGTGGAGACGCGGGGTACACCGATAAACTCATCTTT. This translates into CALGEMGPPHGGDAGYTDKLIF.

Notes on this clone: Being one base from a much bigger clone, this may be a read error. The rearrangement uses TRDV2 and TRDJ2; tentative D call: TRDD3 (6 bases). The J gene comes from matching the DNA to germline here; TCRdb lacks it. This CDR3 spans 13 amino acids. Germline-derived CDR1 and CDR2 are GEAIGNYY and EKD. The CDR3 protein is CAGDTWGTAQLFF. The DNA for the CDR3 is TGTGCCGGTGACACCTGGGGGACAGCACAACTCTTCTTT.

This clone came up a few times. The rearrangement links TRDV2 to TRDJ1; 8 bases are shared with TRDD3. Germline V CDR1 and CDR2: GEAIGNYY, EKD. J lost 1 base, V lost 1 base, and 4 bases had no gene match. This CDR3 has 15 amino acids. The CDR3 reads CACDTLGEPTDKLIF. DNA for the CDR3: TGTGCCTGTGACACTCTGGGGGAACCCACCGATAAACTCATCTTT.

V and J are TRDV2 and TRDJ1, with TRDD3 identical over 12 bases. In the absence of a J gene in TCRdb, the DNA was matched to germline to assign it here. J was trimmed by 1 base and V by 1 base; bases with no gene match: 18. The length of the CDR3 is 21 residues. From germline, CDR1 is GEAIGNYY and CDR2 EKD. Here the CDR3 DNA reads TGTGCCTGTGACACGCTAGATCTGGGGGATACGCATCGGATTGGCACCGATAAACTCATCTTT. Translated, it gives CACDTLDLGDTHRIGTDKLIF.

This clone came up a few times. A clone one base away is much larger, so this may be a read error. The V call is TRDV1, the J call TRDJ1; the match to TRDD3 covers 12 bases. The CDR3 is 18 residues long. Germline V lookup: CDR1 TSWWSYY, CDR2 QGS. The CDR3, as DNA: TGTGCTCCTGGGGACTCTCATACTGGGGGATACCGTACCGATAAACTCATCTTT. This codes for CAPGDSHTGGYRTDKLIF.

This clone is medium-sized (0.01 to 0.1%) by share. The chain uses TRDV1 and TRDJ1; 8 positions agree with TRDD3. The germline CDR1 and CDR2 sequences are TSWWSYY and QGS. CDR3 length: 16 amino acids. V was clipped by 4 bases and J by 7 bases; unmatched bases: 14. The CDR3 DNA reads as TGTGCTCTTGGGGCCCGAGTTAGGGATACGCTAGCTAAACTCATCTTT. It encodes CALGARVRDTLAKLIF.

With regard to this clone: The junction shows a germline mismatch at one end, possibly a read error. The rearrangement links TRDV2 to TRDJ3, with TRDD3 matching 7 bases. CDR1 is GEAIGNYY and CDR2 is EKD in the germline V gene. This CDR3 is built from 20 residues. The CDR3 DNA reads TGTGCCTGTGACACCGTGGGGATAGACCCCAGCTCCCGGGACACCCGACAGATGTTTTTC. Amino acid sequence: CACDTVGIDPSSRDTRQMFF.

The chain uses TRDV2 and TRDJ1, with TRDD3 identical over 8 bases. The J gene, not given by TCRdb, was assigned here from a germline match of the nucleotide sequence. This CDR3 region has 18 residues. Trimming cost V 3 bases and J 2 bases; bases outside gene matches: 16. Per the germline V gene, CDR1 is GEAIGNYY and CDR2 is EKD. CDR3 coding DNA: TGTGCCTGTGACTCCCGGAGGTGGGATACGCTAAATACCGATAAACTCATCTTT. Translating it yields CACDSRRWDTLNTDKLIF.

This clone is medium-sized within its sample. The sample has other DNA sequences that encode this CDR3 too. This CDR3 reads CACDTVGGTDKLIF. The CDR3 DNA sequence: TGTGCCTGTGACACCGTAGGAGGGACCGATAAACTCATCTTT. J is TRDJ1 and V is TRDV2; D uncertain. The CDR3 spans 14 residues. Trimming removed 0 bases at V and 2 bases at J, with 9 bases between. Germline-derived CDR1 and CDR2 are GEAIGNYY and EKD.

Within the sample, this clone is large. The chain has TRDV2 and TRDJ2, with 10 positions matching TRDD3. Germline V gene data show CDR1 as GEAIGNYY and CDR2 as EKD. CDR3 size: 18 residues. J was trimmed by 2 bases and V by 1 base; bases with no gene match: 9. The CDR3 coding sequence is TGTGCCTGTGACACAGTGGGGGATACTCTTGGGTTGACAGCACAACTCTTCTTT. Amino acid sequence: CACDTVGDTLGLTAQLFF.

On this clone: Sequence at one end of the junction differs from germline and may be a read error. This rearrangement joins TRDV2 to TRDJ3, with D possibly being TRDD3 (6 bases). The J gene, left out of TCRdb, was set here by checking the DNA against germline. Germline assignment: CDR1 GEAIGNYY and CDR2 EKD. CDR3 length: 20 residues. CDR3 loop: CACDTVPGETASWDTRKMFF. The DNA for the CDR3 is TGTGCCTGTGACACCGTCCCGGGGGAGACCGCCTCCTGGGACACCCGAAAGATGTTTTTC.